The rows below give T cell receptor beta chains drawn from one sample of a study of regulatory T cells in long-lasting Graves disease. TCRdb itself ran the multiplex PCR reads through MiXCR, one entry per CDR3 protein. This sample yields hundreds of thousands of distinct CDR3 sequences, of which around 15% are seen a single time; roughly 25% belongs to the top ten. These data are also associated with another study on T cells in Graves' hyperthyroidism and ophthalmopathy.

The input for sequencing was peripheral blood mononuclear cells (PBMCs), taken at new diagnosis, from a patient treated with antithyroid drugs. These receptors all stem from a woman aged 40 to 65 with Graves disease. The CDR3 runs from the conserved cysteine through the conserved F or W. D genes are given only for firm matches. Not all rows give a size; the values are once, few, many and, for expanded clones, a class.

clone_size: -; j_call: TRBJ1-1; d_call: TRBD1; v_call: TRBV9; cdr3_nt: TGTGCCAGCAGCGTTACCGGGACAGGGCACACTGAAGCTTTCTTT; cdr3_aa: CASSVTGTGHTEAFF
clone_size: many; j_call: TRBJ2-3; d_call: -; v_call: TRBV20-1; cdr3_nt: TGCAGTGCTACAGAAAGAGCGCAGTATTTT; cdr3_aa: CSATERAQYF
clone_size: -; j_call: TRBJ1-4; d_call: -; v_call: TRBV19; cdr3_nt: TGTGCCAGTACGACAGCAACTAATGAAAAACTGTTTTTT; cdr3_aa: CASTTATNEKLFF
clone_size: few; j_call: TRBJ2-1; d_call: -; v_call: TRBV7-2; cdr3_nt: TGTGCCAGCAGCTTAGAAGGCAGAGGGTTCGATGAGCAGTTCTTC; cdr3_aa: CASSLEGRGFDEQFF
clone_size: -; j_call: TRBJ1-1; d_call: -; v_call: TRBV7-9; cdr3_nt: TGTGCCAGCAGCTCAGGGGTAGCTAGTGAAGCTTTCTTT; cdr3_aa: CASSSGVASEAFF
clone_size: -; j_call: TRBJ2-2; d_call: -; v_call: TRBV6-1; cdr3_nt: TGTGCCACAGGGAACACCGGGGAGCTGTTTTTT; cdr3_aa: CATGNTGELFF
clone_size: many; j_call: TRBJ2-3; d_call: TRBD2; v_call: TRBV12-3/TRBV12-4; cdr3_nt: TGTGCCAGCAGCATATCCGGAGCGGGGGGGTTTGTTTGGCAGTATTTT; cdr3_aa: CASSISGAGGFVWQYF
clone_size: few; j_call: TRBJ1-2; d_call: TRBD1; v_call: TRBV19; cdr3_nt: TGTGCCAGTACCGAGGACAGGGTCTATGGCTACACCTTC; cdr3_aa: CASTEDRVYGYTF
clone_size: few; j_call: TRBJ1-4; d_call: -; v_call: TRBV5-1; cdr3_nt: TGCGCCAGCAGCTTGGGGCAGGCCTTTGGGGAAAAACTGTTTTTT; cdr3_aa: CASSLGQAFGEKLFF
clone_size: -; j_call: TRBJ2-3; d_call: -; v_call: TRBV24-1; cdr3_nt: TGTGCCACCCGAGGACGAGGCACAGATACGCAGTATTTT; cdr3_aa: CATRGRGTDTQYF
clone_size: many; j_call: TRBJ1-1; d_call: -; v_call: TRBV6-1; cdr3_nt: TGTGCCAGCACGGTCCGACAGAACACTGAAGCTTTCTTT; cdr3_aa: CASTVRQNTEAFF
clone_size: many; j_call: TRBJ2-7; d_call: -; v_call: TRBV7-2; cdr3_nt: TGTGCCAGCAGCTTAGACCGTTGGGTGTCCTACGAGCAGTACTTC; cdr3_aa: CASSLDRWVSYEQYF
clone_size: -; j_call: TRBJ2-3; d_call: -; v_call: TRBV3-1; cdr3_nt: TGTGCCAGCGAGACGCGGGTAGGGGGGCCGGATACGCAGTATTTT; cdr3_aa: CASETRVGGPDTQYF
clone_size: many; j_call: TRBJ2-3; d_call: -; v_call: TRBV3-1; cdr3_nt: TGTGCCAGCAGCCAAGATGCGGCCGTAAGCACAGATACGCAGTATTTT; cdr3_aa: CASSQDAAVSTDTQYF
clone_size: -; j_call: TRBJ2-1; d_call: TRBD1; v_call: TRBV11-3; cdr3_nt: TGTGCCAGCAGCAGAGGGGACAGTAAATACAATGAGCAGTTCTTC; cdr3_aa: CASSRGDSKYNEQFF
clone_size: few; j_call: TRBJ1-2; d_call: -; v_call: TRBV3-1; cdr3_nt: TGTGCCAGCAGCCCTGCGGTCGGACCCTATGGCTACACCTTC; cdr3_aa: CASSPAVGPYGYTF
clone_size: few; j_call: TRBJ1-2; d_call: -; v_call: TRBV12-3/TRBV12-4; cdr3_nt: TGTGCCAGCGGGACTTCGGAGGTGTATGGCTACACCTTC; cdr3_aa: CASGTSEVYGYTF
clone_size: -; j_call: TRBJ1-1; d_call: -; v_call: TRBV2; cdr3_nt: TGTGGCAGCAGTGGTGAGGCGAACACTGAAGCTTTCTTT; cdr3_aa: CGSSGEANTEAFF
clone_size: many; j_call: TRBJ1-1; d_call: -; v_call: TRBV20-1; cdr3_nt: TGCAGTGCTAGAGAGGGGGCAAGGACTGAAGCTTTCTTT; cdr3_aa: CSAREGARTEAFF
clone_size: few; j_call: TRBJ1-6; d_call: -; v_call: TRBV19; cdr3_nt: TGTGCCAGTAGTATCCCAGGATTTGATTCACCCCTCCACTTT; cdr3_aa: CASSIPGFDSPLHF
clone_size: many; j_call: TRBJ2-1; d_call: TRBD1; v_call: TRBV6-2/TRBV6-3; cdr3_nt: TGTGCCAGCAGTGTACTCGGATTGGGGACAGGGGGCGCGGCTGAGCAGTTCTTC; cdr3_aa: CASSVLGLGTGGAAEQFF
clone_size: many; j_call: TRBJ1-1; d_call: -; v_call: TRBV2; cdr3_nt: TGTGCCTGCAAGGCGCAGTTCCCAGTCGAAGCTTTCTTT; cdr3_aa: CACKAQFPVEAFF
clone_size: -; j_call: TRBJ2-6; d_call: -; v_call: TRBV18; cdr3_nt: TGTGCCAGCTCACCTCAGGGGCTAAGCTCTGGGGCCAACGTCCTGACTTTC; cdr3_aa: CASSPQGLSSGANVLTF
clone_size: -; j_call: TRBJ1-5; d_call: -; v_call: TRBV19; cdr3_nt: TGTGCCAGTAATTCACGGAGGGGAGGTTATAGCAATCAGCCCCAGCATTTT; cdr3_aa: CASNSRRGGYSNQPQHF
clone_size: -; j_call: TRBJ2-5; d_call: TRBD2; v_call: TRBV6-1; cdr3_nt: TGTGCCAGCGGCATGGCGGGGGGGGCTAGGGAGACCCAGTACTTC; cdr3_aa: CASGMAGGARETQYF
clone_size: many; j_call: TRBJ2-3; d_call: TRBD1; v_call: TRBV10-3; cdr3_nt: TGTGCCATCGGGACAGGGACGGTCGCTACGCAGTATTTT; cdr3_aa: CAIGTGTVATQYF
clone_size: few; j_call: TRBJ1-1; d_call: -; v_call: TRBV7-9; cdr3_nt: TGTGCCAGCAGCTTAGGGCCCAGGGCCTTCGGAGGTTTCTTT; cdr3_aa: CASSLGPRAFGGFF
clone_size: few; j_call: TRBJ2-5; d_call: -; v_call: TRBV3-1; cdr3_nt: TGTGCCAGCAGCCAAGGTCGGACTCTGGAGACCCAGTACTTC; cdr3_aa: CASSQGRTLETQYF
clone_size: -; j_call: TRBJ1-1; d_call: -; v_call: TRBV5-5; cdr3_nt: TGTGCCAGCAGCTTGGTGGGCAGGGTTCCCACTGAAGCTTTCTTT; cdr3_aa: CASSLVGRVPTEAFF
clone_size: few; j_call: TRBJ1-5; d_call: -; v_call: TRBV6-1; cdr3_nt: TGTGCCAGCACTAGGGACCGGGACGGTAGCAATCAGCCCCAGCATTTT; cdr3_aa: CASTRDRDGSNQPQHF
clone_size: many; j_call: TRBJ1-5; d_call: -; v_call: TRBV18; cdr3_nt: TGTGCCAGCTCACCGCAACAGGGCCTTCATCAGCCCCAGCATTTT; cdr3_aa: CASSPQQGLHQPQHF
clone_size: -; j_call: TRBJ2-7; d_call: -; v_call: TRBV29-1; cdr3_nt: TGCAGCGTTTCTCCAGTTAGGGACTCCTACGAGCAGTACTTC; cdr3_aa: CSVSPVRDSYEQYF
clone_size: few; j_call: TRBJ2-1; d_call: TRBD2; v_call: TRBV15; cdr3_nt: TGTGCCACCAGCACCGGACTAGCGGGGGTTAATGAGCAGTTCTTC; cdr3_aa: CATSTGLAGVNEQFF
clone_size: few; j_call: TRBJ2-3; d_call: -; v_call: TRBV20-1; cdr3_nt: TGCAGTGCTAGAGAGGGGGGAGGCCCCACAGATACGCAGTATTTT; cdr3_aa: CSAREGGGPTDTQYF
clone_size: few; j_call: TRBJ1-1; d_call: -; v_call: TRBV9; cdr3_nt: TGTGCCAGCAGCGCTAGGCAGAACACTGAAGCTTTCTTT; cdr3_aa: CASSARQNTEAFF
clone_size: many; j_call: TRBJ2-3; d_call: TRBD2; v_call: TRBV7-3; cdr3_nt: TGTGCCAGCAGCCTAAGCGGGGGGTACACAGATACGCAGTATTTT; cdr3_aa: CASSLSGGYTDTQYF
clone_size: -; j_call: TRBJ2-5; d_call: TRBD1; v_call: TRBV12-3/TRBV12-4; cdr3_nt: TGTGCCAGCAGTTTACGTGAGGGGGCGGTGGAGACCCAGTACTTC; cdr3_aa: CASSLREGAVETQYF
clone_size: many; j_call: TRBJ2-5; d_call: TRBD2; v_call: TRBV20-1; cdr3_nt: TGCAGTGCCCCGCTAGCGGGGGGTCGGGAGACCCAGTACTTC; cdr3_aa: CSAPLAGGRETQYF
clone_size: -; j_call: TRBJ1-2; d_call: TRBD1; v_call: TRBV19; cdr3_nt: TGTGCCAGTAGTTCGGGACAGGGACCGCGTGGCTACACCTTC; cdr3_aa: CASSSGQGPRGYTF
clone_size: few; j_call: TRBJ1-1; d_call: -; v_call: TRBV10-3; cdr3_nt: TGTGCCATCCGGGGGGTTGAAACTGAAGCTTTCTTT; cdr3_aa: CAIRGVETEAFF
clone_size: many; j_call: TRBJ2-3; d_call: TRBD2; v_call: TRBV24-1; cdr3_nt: TGTGCCACCAGTGACCCGGGAGGACCAGATACGCAGTATTTT; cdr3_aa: CATSDPGGPDTQYF
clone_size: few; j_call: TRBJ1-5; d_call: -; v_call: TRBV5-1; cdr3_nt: TGCGCCAGCAGCCTCCATGTCGGGACACAGAACAATCAGCCCCAGCATTTT; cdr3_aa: CASSLHVGTQNNQPQHF
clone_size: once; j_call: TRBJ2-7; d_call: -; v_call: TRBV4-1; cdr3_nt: TGCGCCAGCAGCCAAGGACGAGGTAGGGAGCAGTACTTC; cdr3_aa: CASSQGRGREQYF
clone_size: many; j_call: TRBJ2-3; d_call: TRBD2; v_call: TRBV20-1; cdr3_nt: TGCAGTGCTTGGCGGGGGAATACGCAGTATTTT; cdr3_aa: CSAWRGNTQYF
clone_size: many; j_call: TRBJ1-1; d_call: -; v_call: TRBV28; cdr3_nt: TGTGCCAGCAGCACATTTTGGGGAACCAGGGCGGTGAACACTGAAGCTTTCTTT; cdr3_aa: CASSTFWGTRAVNTEAFF
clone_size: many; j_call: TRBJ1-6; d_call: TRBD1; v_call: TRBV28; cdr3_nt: TGTGCCAGCAGAACAGGGGCCGGGTCGGGAAATTCACCCCTCCACTTT; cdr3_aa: CASRTGAGSGNSPLHF
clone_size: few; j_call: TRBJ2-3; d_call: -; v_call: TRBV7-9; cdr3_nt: TGTGCCAGCAGCTCCCTCCGCGGGACCGCACCTTCAGATACGCAGTATTTT; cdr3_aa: CASSSLRGTAPSDTQYF
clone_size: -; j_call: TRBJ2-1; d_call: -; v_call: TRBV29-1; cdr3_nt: TGCAGCGTTGATTCCTACAATGAGCAGTTCTTC; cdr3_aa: CSVDSYNEQFF
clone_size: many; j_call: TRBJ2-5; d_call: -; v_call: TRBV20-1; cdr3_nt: TGCAGTGCTAGAGATCTACCGGAGACCCAGTACTTC; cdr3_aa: CSARDLPETQYF
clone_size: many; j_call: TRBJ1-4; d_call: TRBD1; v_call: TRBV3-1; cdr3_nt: TGTGCCAGCAGCCCCAGACAGGGAAGGGAAAAACTGTTTTTT; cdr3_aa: CASSPRQGREKLFF
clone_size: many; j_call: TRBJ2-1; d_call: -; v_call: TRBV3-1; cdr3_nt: TGTGCCAGCAGCCAGCAAGGGACCGGGGGTGCTGAGCAGTTCTTC; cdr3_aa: CASSQQGTGGAEQFF